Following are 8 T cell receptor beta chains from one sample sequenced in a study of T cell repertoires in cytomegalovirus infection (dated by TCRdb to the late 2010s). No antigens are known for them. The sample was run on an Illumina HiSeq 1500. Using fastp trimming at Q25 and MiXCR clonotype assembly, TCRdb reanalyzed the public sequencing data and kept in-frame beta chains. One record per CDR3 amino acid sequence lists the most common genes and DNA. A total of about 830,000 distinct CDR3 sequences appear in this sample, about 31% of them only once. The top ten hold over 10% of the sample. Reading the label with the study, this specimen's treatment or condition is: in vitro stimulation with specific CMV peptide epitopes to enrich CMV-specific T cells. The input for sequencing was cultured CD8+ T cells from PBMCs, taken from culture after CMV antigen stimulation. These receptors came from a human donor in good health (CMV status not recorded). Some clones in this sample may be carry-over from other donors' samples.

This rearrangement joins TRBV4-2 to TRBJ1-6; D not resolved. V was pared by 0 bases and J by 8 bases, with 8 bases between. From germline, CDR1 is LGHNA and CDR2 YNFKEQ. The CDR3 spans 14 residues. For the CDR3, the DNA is TGTGCCAGCAGCCAAGATGTTGGGGATTCACCCCTCCACTTT. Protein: CASSQDVGDSPLHF.

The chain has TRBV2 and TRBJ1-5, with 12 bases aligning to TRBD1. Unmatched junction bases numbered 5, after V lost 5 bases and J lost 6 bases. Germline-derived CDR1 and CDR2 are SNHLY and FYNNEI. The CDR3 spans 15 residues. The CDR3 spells CASSLGQGAVQPQHF. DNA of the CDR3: TGTGCCAGCAGTCTGGGACAGGGGGCAGTTCAGCCCCAGCATTTT.

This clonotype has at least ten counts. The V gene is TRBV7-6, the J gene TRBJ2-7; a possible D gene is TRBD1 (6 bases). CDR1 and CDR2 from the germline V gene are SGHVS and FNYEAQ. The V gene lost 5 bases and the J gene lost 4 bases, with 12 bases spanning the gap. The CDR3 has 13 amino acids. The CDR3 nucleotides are TGTGCCAGCAGCCAAGTACAGGGTTACGAGCAGTACTTC. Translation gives CASSQVQGYEQYF.

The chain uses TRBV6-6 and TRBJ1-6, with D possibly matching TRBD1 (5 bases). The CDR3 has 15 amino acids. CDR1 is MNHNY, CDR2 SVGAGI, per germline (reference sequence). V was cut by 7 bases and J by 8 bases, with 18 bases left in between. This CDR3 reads CASTHGASRDSPLHF. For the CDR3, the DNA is TGTGCCAGCACCCACGGGGCCTCGAGGGATTCACCCCTCCACTTT.

In DNA, the CDR3 is TGTGCCAGCAGTTTAGTTACAGGGCTTGACACTGAAGCTTTCTTT. This codes for CASSLVTGLDTEAFF. This chain links TRBV28 with TRBJ1-1, with D maybe TRBD1 (6 bases). This CDR3 spans 15 amino acids. Trimming stripped 2 bases from V and 3 bases from J, with 13 bases between. Germline V gives CDR1 MDHEN, CDR2 SYDVKM.

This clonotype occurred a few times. The CDR3 reads CASSRERASDGETQYF. Here the CDR3 DNA reads TGCGCCAGCAGCCGGGAGCGAGCTTCGGACGGAGAGACCCAGTACTTC. V is TRBV4-3 and J is TRBJ2-5; maybe TRBD2 (5 bases). The CDR3 is made up of 16 amino acids. The ends were cut back, 4 bases at V and 4 bases at J, with 19 bases in the middle. The germline V gene has CDR1 LGHNA and CDR2 YSLEER.

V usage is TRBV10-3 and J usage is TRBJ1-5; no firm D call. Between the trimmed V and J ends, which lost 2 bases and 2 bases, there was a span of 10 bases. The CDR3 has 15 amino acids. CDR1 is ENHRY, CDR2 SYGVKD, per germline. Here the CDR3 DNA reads TGTGCCATCAGTGAGACAAACCTCGGCAATCAGCCCCAGCATTTT. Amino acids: CAISETNLGNQPQHF.

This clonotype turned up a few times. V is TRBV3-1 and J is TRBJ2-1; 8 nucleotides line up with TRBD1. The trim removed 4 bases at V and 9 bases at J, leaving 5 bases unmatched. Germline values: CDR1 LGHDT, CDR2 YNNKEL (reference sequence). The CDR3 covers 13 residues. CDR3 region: CASSLQQGVEQFF. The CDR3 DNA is TGTGCCAGCAGCCTACAACAGGGGGTTGAGCAGTTCTTC.